This is a list of T cell receptor beta chains from one sample in a study of Japanese encephalitis immunity and Zika vaccine responses. TCRdb processed the 5' RACE reads anew with MiXCR; each CDR3 protein has one entry. Seen here are hundreds of distinct CDR3 sequences, roughly 7.7% observed once, and the top ten hold roughly two fifths. This sample comprised antigen-activated CD4+ T cells from blood, cultured, obtained during a Zika inactivated vaccine study. The receptors were sampled from an adult woman who received an inactivated Zika virus vaccine. Both conserved end residues are part of each CDR3.

TRBJ1-3,TRBV28,CASSSATASSGNTIYF
TRBJ2-3,TRBV6-1,CASGGGGGGDTQYF